This T cell receptor (beta chain) was retrieved from a study of T cells in tuberculosis. Study-wide context: CD1B tetramers identified T cells specific for mycobacterial lipid GMM.

Comment on this clone: Its antigen is still unknown.

This CDR3 is 15 amino acids long. Trimming cost V 3 bases and J 0 bases, with 11 bases left between them. Germline CDR1 SEHNR, CDR2 FQNEAQ (reference sequence). Assay used: immunoSEQ multiplex PCR; TCRdb lists only in-frame clones, some missing. Of about 33,000 clones listed, less than 97% are singletons. Broader study findings: Classification accuracy was 85% to 90% (AUROC under 0.95) with the GMM-specific repertoire.

Adolescents were screened for latent TB by skin test and IGRA. Each donor contributed about 110,000 T cells on average, unsorted. The V call is TRBV7-9, the J call TRBJ1-1; D not resolved. The receptor was isolated from a donor between 10 and 35 years old with latent tuberculosis or without tuberculosis infection. What was sequenced was PBMCs. In DNA, the CDR3 is TGTGCCAGCAGCTTGGGTAGCAGCTTGAACACTGAAGCTTTCTTT. Encoded protein: CASSLGSSLNTEAFF.